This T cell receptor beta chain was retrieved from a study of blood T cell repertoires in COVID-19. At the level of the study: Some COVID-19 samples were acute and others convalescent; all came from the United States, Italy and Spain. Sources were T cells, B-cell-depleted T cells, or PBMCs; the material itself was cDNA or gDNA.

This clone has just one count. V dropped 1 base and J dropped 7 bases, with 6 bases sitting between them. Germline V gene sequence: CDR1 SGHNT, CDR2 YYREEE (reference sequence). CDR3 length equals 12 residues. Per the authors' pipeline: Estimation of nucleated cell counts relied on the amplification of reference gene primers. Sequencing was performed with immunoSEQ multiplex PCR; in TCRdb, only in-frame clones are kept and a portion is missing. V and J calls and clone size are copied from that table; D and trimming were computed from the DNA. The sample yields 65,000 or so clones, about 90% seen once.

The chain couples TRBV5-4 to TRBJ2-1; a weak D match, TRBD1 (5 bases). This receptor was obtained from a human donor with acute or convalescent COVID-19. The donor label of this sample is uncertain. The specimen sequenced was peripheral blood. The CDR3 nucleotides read TGTGCCAGCAGCTTGTCAGGGAATGAGCAGTTCTTC. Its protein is CASSLSGNEQFF.